The 17 T cell receptor beta chains below all came from one sample that was sequenced in a study of cytomegalovirus exposure and HLA in healthy donors. PCR involved 60 Vbeta and 13 Jbeta primers. TCRdb keeps only in-frame clones here, not all; method: immunoSEQ multiplex PCR. The sample consists of 90,000 to 140,000 clones, around 72% of them appearing once. The specimen was PBMCs. These receptors were taken from a man younger than 45 in good health and CMV-seronegative.

The gene calls are TRBV7-4 and TRBJ2-6; D gene uncertain. CDR1 SGHVT and CDR2 SQSDAQ come from the germline V gene. The V end was cut by 3 bases, the J end by 8 bases, with 5 bases between. The CDR3 is made up of 12 amino acids. This CDR3 reads CASSLSSNVLTF. CDR3 nucleotide sequence: TGTGCCAGCAGCTTGTCTTCCAACGTCCTGACTTTC.

V gene TRBV2 combines with J gene TRBJ2-7; D is possibly TRBD1 (6 bases). V dropped 6 bases and J dropped 0 bases, with 12 bases sitting between them. CDR3 length: 14 amino acids. Germline CDR1 reads SNHLY; CDR2 reads FYNNEI. CDR3 residues: CASRPRDNSYEQYF. The CDR3 DNA reads TGTGCCAGCAGGCCCCGGGACAACTCCTACGAGCAGTACTTC.

V usage is TRBV18 and J usage is TRBJ2-1; 11 bases align to TRBD2. Per germline, CDR1 KGHSH and CDR2 LQKENI. This CDR3 comprises 15 residues. V dropped 4 bases and J dropped 3; count of bases not matched to a gene: 2. In DNA form, the CDR3 reads TGTGCCAGCTCACTGGGGACTAGCGGCTACAATGAGCAGTTCTTC. This gives the protein CASSLGTSGYNEQFF.

For this clone: At one of its ends the junction is not consistent with the germline gene, which may arise from a read error. This chain connects TRBV7-9 to TRBJ2-7; D possibly corresponds to TRBD1 (6 bases). This CDR3 has 12 residues. Germline V CDR1 and CDR2: SEHNR, FQNEAQ (reference sequence). CDR3 DNA sequence: TGTTCCAGCAGCCAACAGGGCTACGAGCAGTACTTC. Protein sequence: CSSSQQGYEQYF.

The genes are TRBV7-9 and TRBJ1-4, with D possibly matching TRBD1 (6 bases). Trimming removed 5 bases from V and 4 bases from J, with 20 bases in between. This CDR3 is 17 amino acids long. Germline V gene sequence: CDR1 SEHNR, CDR2 FQNEAQ (reference sequence). CDR3 sequence: CASSHPLPGQRNEKLFF. In nucleotides, the CDR3 is TGTGCCAGCAGCCACCCCTTACCGGGACAACGTAATGAAAAACTGTTTTTT.

The gene calls are TRBV19 and TRBJ2-1, with 10 bases matching TRBD2. Trimming at V came to 6 bases and at J to 4 bases, leaving 9 bases not matched to a gene. This CDR3 comprises 16 residues. CDR1 is LNHDA and CDR2 is SQIVND in the germline V gene (reference sequence). The CDR3 here is CASSSKLAGKYNEQFF. CDR3 DNA sequence: TGTGCCAGTAGCTCAAAACTAGCGGGGAAATACAATGAGCAGTTCTTC.

Only a few counts were recorded for this clone. The rearrangement links TRBV6-1 to TRBJ1-1; D perhaps matches TRBD1 (5 bases). Trimming pared 3 bases from V and 8 bases from J, leaving 19 bases between. The germline V gene encodes CDR1 MNHNS and CDR2 SASEGT. The CDR3 runs 15 residues. For the CDR3, the DNA is TGTGCCAGCAGTGACGCAGGGAATCCGCCTAGGGAAGCTTTCTTT. It codes for CASSDAGNPPREAFF.

V and J are TRBV5-1 and TRBJ2-3; 7 positions agree with TRBD1. Germline V gene sequence: CDR1 SGHRS, CDR2 YFSETQ. This CDR3 comprises 15 residues. The V segment lost 0 bases and the J segment 0 bases; nucleotides outside the gene matches: 1. The CDR3 loop is CASSLADRSTDTQYF. The CDR3 nucleotides are TGCGCCAGCAGCTTGGCGGACAGGAGCACAGATACGCAGTATTTT.

The chain joins TRBV6-1 to TRBJ1-5; D perhaps matches TRBD1 (6 bases). CDR1 and CDR2 from the germline V gene are MNHNS and SASEGT. CDR3 size: 13 residues. Trimming cost V 1 base and J 7 bases, with 8 bases left between them. CDR3 loop: CASSEGTVQPQHF. The CDR3 DNA follows: TGTGCCAGCAGTGAAGGGACAGTACAGCCCCAGCATTTT.

The CDR3 loop is CAWSVQGFSYEQYF. CDR3 sequence (DNA): TGTGCCTGGAGTGTACAGGGATTCTCCTACGAGCAGTACTTC. The chain recombines TRBV30 with TRBJ2-7; weak D call: TRBD1 (6 bases). CDR3 length equals 14 residues. V shed 0 bases and J shed 0 bases, with 9 bases lying between them. Germline-derived CDR1 and CDR2 are GTSNPN and SVGIG (reference sequence).

The chain joins TRBV19 to TRBJ1-1, with 10 bases identical to TRBD1. The CDR3 is made up of 14 amino acids. Germline assignment: CDR1 LNHDA and CDR2 SQIVND (reference sequence). V shed 4 bases, J shed 5 bases, and the junction held 4 bases outside the gene matches. CDR3 region: CASSRQGAWTEAFF. The CDR3 nucleotides read TGTGCCAGTAGTAGACAGGGGGCCTGGACTGAAGCTTTCTTT.

This clone has only one observation. The chain uses TRBV5-4 and TRBJ2-3; 15 bases fit TRBD2. Per germline, CDR1 SGHNT and CDR2 YYREEE (reference sequence). The CDR3 spans 20 residues. V was clipped by 3 bases and J by 2 bases; unmatched bases: 13. CDR3 amino acids: CASSSPPRTSGRAVTDTQYF. The CDR3 DNA reads as TGTGCCAGCAGCTCCCCTCCCCGGACTAGCGGGAGGGCTGTCACAGATACGCAGTATTTT.

V is TRBV19 and J is TRBJ2-2; TRBD1 matches at 10 bases. CDR1 and CDR2 (germline): LNHDA, SQIVND (reference sequence). Trimming took 10 bases from V and 3 from J; bases not matched to a gene: 5. The CDR3 runs to 14 residues. The CDR3 bases are TGTGCCACCCAGGACAGGGGGTACACCGGGGAGCTGTTTTTT. This encodes CATQDRGYTGELFF.

This chain uses TRBV7-2 with TRBJ1-2; no definite D call. This CDR3 is built from 18 residues. Germline CDR1 is SGHTA and CDR2 is FQGNSA. Trimming cost V 5 bases and J 6 bases, with 28 bases left between them. CDR3 sequence reads: CASSPDLPPVVSSDGYTF. In DNA, the CDR3 is TGTGCCAGCAGCCCCGATTTACCACCCGTTGTTAGTTCGGATGGCTACACCTTC.

The CDR3 spells CASSDSGRMDEQYF. The CDR3 coding sequence is TGTGCCAGCAGTGATAGCGGGAGGATGGACGAGCAGTACTTC. This sequence joins TRBV2 and TRBJ2-7; the match to TRBD2 covers 10 bases. Germline V lookup: CDR1 SNHLY, CDR2 FYNNEI. The CDR3 is 14 amino acids. Germline trimming cut 3 bases from V and 5 bases from J; bases unmatched to any gene: 4.

The chain joins TRBV18 to TRBJ2-1; no firm D call. Germline-derived CDR1 and CDR2 are KGHSH and LQKENI. V was pared by 2 bases and J by 9 bases, with 20 bases between. The CDR3 loop spans 16 amino acids. The CDR3 sequence: CASSPNRLSTFIEQFF. CDR3 DNA: TGTGCCAGCTCACCAAATCGGTTATCCACGTTTATTGAGCAGTTCTTC.

This chain joins TRBV7-8 and TRBJ1-2; no clear D gene. The length of the CDR3 is 13 residues. V lost 0 bases to trimming and J lost 6 bases, with 8 bases between them. From germline, CDR1 is SGHVS and CDR2 FQNEAQ. CDR3 amino acids: CASSLALTDGYTF. The DNA of the CDR3 is TGTGCCAGCAGCTTAGCATTGACTGATGGCTACACCTTC.